This T cell receptor (beta chain) was identified in a study of blood T cell repertoires in COVID-19. Germline CDR1 is MDHEN and CDR2 is SYDVKM. This CDR3 contains 13 residues. Trimming removed 1 base from V and 7 bases from J, with 8 bases in between. In the original analysis: The authors estimated nucleated cell counts from reference gene primer amplification. Some clones are missing from TCRdb's copy, which holds only in-frame ones; the method was immunoSEQ multiplex PCR. The V and J calls and the clone size are those of that table, but D and trimming were determined from the DNA. The data show approximately 220,000 clones, 75% to 90% seen once.

Input material: PBMCs or T cells enriched from blood (not recorded which). The chain is built from TRBV28 and TRBJ1-5; D is unresolved. The sequence was obtained from a man in his thirties or forties who had recovered from COVID-19. CDR3 protein: CASSLSGNQPQHF. The DNA for the CDR3 is TGTGCCAGCAGTTTATCGGGTAACCAGCCCCAGCATTTT.